The subject of this entry is one TCR beta chain. The data originate from a study of blood T cell repertoires in COVID-19. Study-wide background: The United States, Italy and Spain supplied acute and convalescent COVID-19 samples. Sources were T cells, B-cell-depleted T cells, or PBMCs; the material itself was cDNA or gDNA.

Authors' processing steps: From reference gene primer amplification, estimates of nucleated cell counts were derived. The data were produced by immunoSEQ multiplex PCR, yet TCRdb's version contains in-frame clones alone and is incomplete. Clone size and V and J calls were adopted from that table, with D and trimming inferred from the DNA. The data contain 60,000 to 75,000 clones, around 76% of them singletons. In germline, CDR1 is MNHEY, CDR2 SVGAGI. Trimming took off 0 bases at V and 7 bases at J, with 18 bases between the two ends. The CDR3 length is 16 residues. Sequencing was performed on peripheral blood. The sequence was obtained from a woman of 80 years or more with acute or convalescent COVID-19. This sequence joins TRBV6-5 and TRBJ1-2, with a weak D call TRBD1 (5 bases). The CDR3 sequence: CASSYSPGVSMRGYTF. The CDR3 DNA is TGTGCCAGCAGTTACTCACCGGGGGTTTCCATGCGTGGCTACACCTTC.